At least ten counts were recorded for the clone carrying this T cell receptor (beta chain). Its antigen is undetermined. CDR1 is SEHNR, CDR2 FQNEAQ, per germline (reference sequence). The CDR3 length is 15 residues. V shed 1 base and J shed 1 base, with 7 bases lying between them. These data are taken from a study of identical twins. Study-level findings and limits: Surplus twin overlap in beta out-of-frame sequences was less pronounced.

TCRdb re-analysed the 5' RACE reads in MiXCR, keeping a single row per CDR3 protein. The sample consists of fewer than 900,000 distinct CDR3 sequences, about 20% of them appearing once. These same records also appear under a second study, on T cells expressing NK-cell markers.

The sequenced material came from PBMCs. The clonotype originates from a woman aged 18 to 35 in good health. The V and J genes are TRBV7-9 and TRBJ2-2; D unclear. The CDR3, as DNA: TGTGCCAGCAGCTTAGTTCTTGAGAACACCGGGGAGCTGTTTTTT. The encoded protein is CASSLVLENTGELFF.